The 23 T cell receptor beta chains below come from one sample, sequenced in a study of beta chain features in type 1 diabetes. Investigators reverse transcribed all isolated RNA, so they sequenced expressed TCRB transcripts. Only in-frame clones appear in the TCRdb table, and some are missing; sequencing was by immunoSEQ multiplex PCR. The sample lists a few hundred thousand clones, roughly 14% occurring once. The sequencing sample was made of naive CD4+ T cells from blood. These receptors all stem from a man younger than 45 in good health.

The chain is built from TRBV4-2 and TRBJ2-1; D might be TRBD1 (6 bases). The V gene lost 2 bases and the J gene lost 6 bases, with 14 bases spanning the gap. Germline values: CDR1 LGHNA, CDR2 YNFKEQ. The CDR3 extends over 15 amino acids. The DNA of the CDR3 is TGTGCCAGCAGCCAATCTCAGGACAGTACCAATGAGCAGTTCTTC. Its translation: CASSQSQDSTNEQFF.

J is TRBJ1-4 and V is TRBV18; possibly TRBD1 for D (5 bases). Germline CDR1 KGHSH, CDR2 LQKENI. This CDR3 has 14 amino acids. Trimming cost V 3 bases and J 7 bases, with 12 bases left between them. CDR3 in amino acids: CASSPPGGAEKLFF. As DNA, the CDR3 is TGTGCCAGCTCACCCCCCGGGGGAGCTGAAAAACTGTTTTTT.

J is TRBJ2-1 and V is TRBV20-1; D is perhaps TRBD1 (6 bases). Trimming took off 3 bases at V and 9 bases at J, with 9 bases between the two ends. The length of the CDR3 is 11 residues. Germline V gives CDR1 DFQATT, CDR2 SNEGSKA (reference sequence). CDR3 in DNA: TGCAGTGCTAGGGGGGCTTTTGAGCAGTTCTTC. Translated, it gives CSARGAFEQFF.

This clone has a handful of counts. This specimen includes other DNA sequences encoding the same CDR3. This chain uses TRBV18 with TRBJ1-1; the D gene is possibly TRBD1 (5 bases). The germline CDR1 and CDR2 sequences are KGHSH and LQKENI. V was pared by 6 bases and J by 1 base, with 9 bases between. This CDR3 contains 13 residues. CDR3 sequence (DNA): TGTGCCAGCTCTCCAACAGGGAACACTGAAGCTTTCTTT. It translates to CASSPTGNTEAFF. Supplemented by reference TRBV18 and TRBJ1-1, the full variable domain reads NAGVMQNPRHLVRRRGQEARLRCSPMKGHSHVYWYRQLPEEGLKFMVYLQKENIIDESGMPKERFSAEFPKEGPSILRIQQVVRGDSAAYFCASSPTGNTEAFFGQGTRLTVV.

This clone was counted between two and nine times. The genes are TRBV14 and TRBJ1-1; D remains unclear. The CDR3 is 19 amino acids. V dropped 0 bases and J dropped 0 bases, with 20 bases sitting between them. The germline V gene has CDR1 SGHDN and CDR2 FVKESK. CDR3 loop: CASSQEAGRTPPLNTEAFF. CDR3 bases: TGTGCCAGCAGCCAAGAGGCGGGCAGAACACCTCCCCTGAACACTGAAGCTTTCTTT.

This clone appeared a few times. The V call is TRBV5-1, the J call TRBJ1-6; the D is unclear. The germline V and J ends were trimmed by 2 bases and 6 bases, with 12 bases remaining between them. This CDR3 has 15 amino acids. Germline V gene sequence: CDR1 SGHRS, CDR2 YFSETQ. CDR3 in DNA: TGCGCCAGCAGCTTCACCGGGAACTTTAATTCACCCCTCCACTTT. Translating it yields CASSFTGNFNSPLHF.

This clone was counted a few times. The chain has TRBV5-1 and TRBJ2-4, with D unclear. The CDR3 spans 14 residues. The germline V and J ends were trimmed by 4 bases and 6 bases, with 14 bases remaining between them. The V gene's germline CDR1 is SGHRS and CDR2 YFSETQ. CDR3 loop: CASSLGFKGNIQYF. Here the CDR3 DNA reads TGCGCCAGCAGCCTCGGATTCAAGGGAAACATTCAGTACTTC. The full variable domain, with the rest looked up from reference TRBV5-1 and TRBJ2-4, is KAGVTQTPRYLIKTRGQQVTLSCSPISGHRSVSWYQQTPGQGLQFLFEYFSETQRNKGNFPGRFSGRQFSNSRSEMNVSTLELGDSALYLCASSLGFKGNIQYFGAGTRLSVL.

This clone was counted a few times. The V call is TRBV30, the J call TRBJ2-1, with no clear D. This CDR3 contains 10 residues. Germline CDR1 reads GTSNPN; CDR2 reads SVGIG (reference sequence). V lost 5 bases and J lost 9, with 8 bases in between. In DNA form, the CDR3 reads TGTGCCTGGGGGTATCGTGAGCAGTTCTTC. This sequence encodes CAWGYREQFF. Based on the CDR3 plus reference TRBV30 and TRBJ2-1, the full variable domain is SQTIHQWPATLVQPVGSPLSLECTVEGTSNPNLYWYRQAAGRGLQLLFYSVGIGQISSEVPQNLSASRPQDRQFILSSKKLLLSDSGFYLCAWGYREQFFGPGTRLTVL.

V and J are TRBV30 and TRBJ2-7, with D tentatively TRBD1 (6 bases). Deletions cut 2 bases from V and 12 bases from J, with 20 bases between. The CDR3 is 13 residues long. In germline, CDR1 is GTSNPN, CDR2 SVGIG (reference sequence). The CDR3: CAWSKTDRTPLYV. CDR3 coding DNA: TGTGCCTGGAGTAAGACCGACAGGACTCCCCTGTACGTC.

This chain connects TRBV5-1 to TRBJ2-5, with TRBD1 identical over 9 bases. V lost 0 bases, J lost 2 bases, and 2 bases stayed unmatched. The germline CDR1 and CDR2 sequences are SGHRS and YFSETQ. The CDR3 length is 15 residues. The CDR3 protein is CASSLEGTGQETQYF. Here the CDR3 DNA reads TGCGCCAGCAGCTTGGAGGGGACAGGGCAAGAGACCCAGTACTTC.

The chain combines TRBV7-2 with TRBJ2-1; TRBD1 matches 7 bases. Germline-derived CDR1 and CDR2 are SGHTA and FQGNSA. Trimming took 4 bases from V and 8 from J; bases not matched to a gene: 11. The CDR3 extends over 15 amino acids. The CDR3 sequence: CASSSRQGRVDEQFF. The CDR3 nucleotides read TGTGCCAGCAGCTCCCGACAGGGTAGGGTCGATGAGCAGTTCTTC. The complete variable domain, with remaining parts taken from reference TRBV7-2 and TRBJ2-1, reads GAGVSQSPSNKVTEKGKDVELRCDPISGHTALYWYRQSLGQGLEFLIYFQGNSAPDKSGLPSDRFSAERTGGSVSTLTIQRTQQEDSAVYLCASSSRQGRVDEQFFGPGTRLTVL.

This clone was detected a few times. Other DNA sequences in the same sample also yield this CDR3. This sequence joins TRBV9 and TRBJ2-3, with a tentative D call TRBD1 (5 bases). CDR3 size: 15 residues. V dropped 0 bases and J dropped 0 bases, with 8 bases sitting between them. Germline CDR1 reads SGDLS; CDR2 reads YYNGEE. CDR3 bases: TGTGCCAGCAGCGTAGTAGGGGCTAGCACAGATACGCAGTATTTT. This translates into CASSVVGASTDTQYF.

This clone was counted between two and nine times. Different DNA sequences within this sample yield the same CDR3. The rearrangement uses TRBV29-1 and TRBJ2-1; D might be TRBD2 (6 bases). From germline, CDR1 is SQVTM and CDR2 ANQGSEA. CDR3 length: 14 residues. Trimming removed 6 bases from V and 0 bases from J, with 12 bases in between. The CDR3 region is CSVGGASSYNEQFF. The CDR3 nucleotides read TGCAGCGTAGGCGGGGCGAGCTCCTACAATGAGCAGTTCTTC.

This chain links TRBV7-8 with TRBJ2-3; D gene unclear. CDR3 length: 11 residues. The ends were cut back, 2 bases at V and 6 bases at J, with 3 bases in the middle. Germline loops: CDR1 SGHVS, CDR2 FQNEAQ. Here the CDR3 reads CASSLLDTQYF. The CDR3 DNA follows: TGTGCCAGCAGCTTATTGGATACGCAGTATTTT. The full variable domain, in which reference TRBV7-8 and TRBJ2-3 provide the parts outside the CDR3, is GAGVSQSPRYKVAKRGQDVALRCDPISGHVSLFWYQQALGQGPEFLTYFQNEAQLDKSGLPSDRFFAERPEGSVSTLKIQRTQQEDSAVYLCASSLLDTQYFGPGTRLTVL.

The J gene is TRBJ2-4, the V gene TRBV12-5; 8 positions agree with TRBD1. The germline CDR1 and CDR2 sequences are LGHNT and FRNRAP. The junction had 9 bases not matched to a gene; V was cut back by 6 bases and J by 8 bases. There are 14 residues in the CDR3. CDR3: CASGKGQGSDIQYF. The CDR3 DNA reads TGTGCTAGTGGCAAAGGACAGGGAAGTGACATTCAGTACTTC.

In its sample, this clone was seen a few times. The V call is TRBV5-6, the J call TRBJ2-5, with D hard to call. Trimming took off 0 bases at V and 5 bases at J, with 5 bases between the two ends. This CDR3 has 12 residues. Germline values: CDR1 SGHDT, CDR2 YYEEEE. This CDR3 reads CASSLASETQYF. CDR3 nucleotide sequence: TGTGCCAGCAGCTTGGCCAGTGAGACCCAGTACTTC.

V and J are TRBV10-3 and TRBJ2-3, with D possibly matching TRBD2 (5 bases). Trimming shortened V by 2 bases and J by 1 base, and 22 bases separated the two germline ends. Germline V gene sequence: CDR1 ENHRY, CDR2 SYGVKD. CDR3 size: 19 residues. CDR3 bases: TGTGCCATCAGTGAGGTGGCCCGAGGGAGAATGAGAGGCACAGATACGCAGTATTTT. Protein: CAISEVARGRMRGTDTQYF.

V gene TRBV7-8 combines with J gene TRBJ2-7; the match to TRBD1 covers 9 bases. CDR1 SGHVS and CDR2 FQNEAQ come from the germline V gene. This CDR3 is 13 amino acids long. V dropped 8 bases and J dropped 4; count of bases not matched to a gene: 6. The CDR3 sequence: CASSRTGEYEQYF. CDR3 DNA sequence: TGTGCCAGCTCAAGGACAGGGGAATACGAGCAGTACTTC.

To note about this clone: Other nucleotide sequences from this sample produce the same CDR3. The rearrangement links TRBV9 to TRBJ1-2; D gene uncertain. The CDR3 length is 12 residues. The germline V gene has CDR1 SGDLS and CDR2 YYNGEE. V lost 0 bases, J lost 5 bases, and 5 bases lay in between. This CDR3 reads CASSVDGYGYTF. CDR3 coding DNA: TGTGCCAGCAGCGTAGATGGGTATGGCTACACCTTC.

This clone was observed a handful of times. The chain employs TRBV4-3 and TRBJ2-3, with D unclear. This CDR3 comprises 15 residues. Germline CDR1 LGHNA, CDR2 YSLEER. V was cut by 0 bases and J by 6 bases, with 13 bases left in between. Written as DNA, the CDR3 is TGCGCCAGCAGCCAAGATGGCAACACAGATGATACGCAGTATTTT. It codes for CASSQDGNTDDTQYF.

This clone was counted a few times. The chain uses TRBV7-2 and TRBJ2-1; TRBD2 is a possible D gene (7 bases). V lost 8 bases to trimming and J lost 7 bases, with 21 bases between them. Germline assignment: CDR1 SGHTA and CDR2 FQGNSA. CDR3 length: 15 residues. The CDR3 DNA is TGTGCCAGCGCCGTCTCCGGGACTACAGGGAATGAGCAGTTCTTC. Residues: CASAVSGTTGNEQFF.

This clone was seen more than once but under ten times. The chain employs TRBV7-9 and TRBJ2-1; D gene ambiguous. CDR1 and CDR2 from the germline V gene are SEHNR and FQNEAQ (reference sequence). CDR3 size: 13 residues. Trimming shortened V by 5 bases and J by 7 bases, and 12 bases separated the two germline ends. CDR3 in DNA: TGTGCCAGCAGCCAAGCCAGCCAAAATGAGCAGTTCTTC. It yields the protein CASSQASQNEQFF.

This clone came up a few times. CDR3 DNA sequence: TGTGCCACCAGCAGAGATCTGGTACAGGGTGGAGCTTTCTTT. It translates to CATSRDLVQGGAFF. This chain links TRBV15 with TRBJ1-1; weak D call: TRBD1 (6 bases). The CDR3 runs 14 residues. Germline CDR1 reads LNHNV; CDR2 reads YYDKDF (reference sequence). The V gene lost 0 bases and the J gene lost 10 bases, with 15 bases spanning the gap.